A selection of T cell receptor beta chains follows, all from one sample in a study of cytomegalovirus exposure and HLA in healthy donors. Sequencing used immunoSEQ multiplex PCR; TCRdb keeps in-frame clones, though not all of them. Among approximately 150,000 clones listed, approximately 90% were seen once. Specimen: PBMCs. The source is a man aged 18 to 29 in good health and CMV-seronegative. Both conserved end residues are part of each CDR3. The order of the fields is V gene, CDR3 protein.

v_call: TRBV20-1; cdr3_aa: CSVQGLDTQYF
v_call: TRBV9; cdr3_aa: CASSPQAGGPSDTQYF
v_call: TRBV18; cdr3_aa: CASSPRTGSSYNEQFF
v_call: TRBV9; cdr3_aa: CASSAGPFYGYTF
v_call: TRBV5-1; cdr3_aa: CASSLKGPSYEQYF
v_call: TRBV5-4; cdr3_aa: CASSFPGQVSETQYF
v_call: TRBV13; cdr3_aa: CASSPKVGYEQYF
v_call: TRBV5-6; cdr3_aa: CASSRGMNTEAFF
v_call: TRBV6-1; cdr3_aa: CASSSLAGDVDTQYF
v_call: TRBV25-1; cdr3_aa: CASSESPGGSSQETQYF
v_call: TRBV14; cdr3_aa: CASSQGGKLFF
v_call: TRBV27; cdr3_aa: CASSFGLAAPDTQYF
v_call: TRBV25-1; cdr3_aa: CASSALAATGELFF
v_call: TRBV9; cdr3_aa: CASSVSGGFNEKLFF
v_call: TRBV18; cdr3_aa: CASSPPTRGNEQFF
v_call: TRBV6-1; cdr3_aa: CASSAVPGQINSPLHF
v_call: TRBV30; cdr3_aa: CAWSPRTGSPLGNEQFF
v_call: TRBV9; cdr3_aa: CASSVGLFSYNEQFF
v_call: TRBV5-1; cdr3_aa: CASSLTTGTFSEQYF
v_call: TRBV5-1; cdr3_aa: CASSLGQGQGYTF
v_call: TRBV30; cdr3_aa: CAWSNRGSGANVLTF
v_call: TRBV11-3; cdr3_aa: CASSRTTNNEQFF
v_call: TRBV7-9; cdr3_aa: CASSEGTGPGVTDTQYF
v_call: TRBV4-2; cdr3_aa: CASSQDLSFSRGLTDTQYF
v_call: TRBV9; cdr3_aa: CASSSGAFSNQPQHF
v_call: TRBV6-5; cdr3_aa: CASSYGGGNYGYTF
v_call: TRBV11-3; cdr3_aa: CASSIVSGVAYNEQFF
v_call: TRBV4-1; cdr3_aa: CASSQDHGGYGNTIYF
v_call: TRBV4-1; cdr3_aa: CASSQGQGANYGYTF
v_call: TRBV11-2; cdr3_aa: CASSSGRQVAYNEQFF
v_call: TRBV7-2; cdr3_aa: CASSLDSGIGGELFF
v_call: TRBV19; cdr3_aa: CASSIAQGVYTIYF
v_call: TRBV6-6; cdr3_aa: CASRMDRSSGNTIYF
v_call: TRBV9; cdr3_aa: CASSVGGAYNSPLHF
v_call: TRBV5-6; cdr3_aa: CASSLGTGQGNTEAFF
v_call: TRBV9; cdr3_aa: CASSAHQTTVNTEAFF
v_call: TRBV10-3; cdr3_aa: CAIKAAGGPYEQYF
v_call: TRBV27; cdr3_aa: CASSFSTTGAPVDTQYF
v_call: TRBV7-9; cdr3_aa: CASSPQGTNEKLFF
v_call: TRBV7-2; cdr3_aa: CASSVTDGLASYNEQFF
v_call: TRBV7-2; cdr3_aa: CASSSDGVNQPQHF
v_call: TRBV7-9; cdr3_aa: CASSFPLAGGIYNEQFF
v_call: TRBV18; cdr3_aa: CASSPRTSGSGETQYF
v_call: TRBV18; cdr3_aa: CASSPPAGPYGYTF
v_call: TRBV2; cdr3_aa: CASSVVETQYF
v_call: TRBV19; cdr3_aa: CASTRTGGNTEAFF
v_call: TRBV30; cdr3_aa: CAWSVVGVTDTQYF
v_call: TRBV5-1; cdr3_aa: CASSKGQSYNEQFF
v_call: TRBV6-1; cdr3_aa: CASKGQVNTEAFF
v_call: TRBV5-1; cdr3_aa: CASSDLAGGYNEQFF
v_call: TRBV27; cdr3_aa: CASRLPRGGGSNDEQFF
v_call: TRBV4-3; cdr3_aa: CASSQGAPTYNEQFF
v_call: TRBV6-1; cdr3_aa: CASSLSGTGAYGYTF
v_call: TRBV19; cdr3_aa: CASSTYLTGNGYTF
v_call: TRBV6-1; cdr3_aa: CASSEGIWQGKETQYF